These 21 T cell receptor beta chains were all obtained from the same sample, sequenced in a study of shared clonotypes between healthy human individuals. The table came from immunoSEQ multiplex PCR; TCRdb's copy has only in-frame clones and leaves some out. The repertoire holds 2 million to 2.5 million clones, with 85% to 95% as singletons. Specimen: naive CD4+ T cells from PBMCs. Subset described: CD45RA+ positively selected. The receptor set was obtained from a man in his late teens or twenties in good health. Some clones in this sample may be carry-over from other donors' samples.

The chain combines TRBV6-5 with TRBJ1-2; no clear D gene. The CDR3 totals 14 residues. Germline lookup yields CDR1 MNHEY and CDR2 SVGAGI. V shed 5 bases and J shed 0 bases, with 10 bases lying between them. The CDR3 sequence: CASSPTSTNYGYTF. In DNA, the CDR3 is TGTGCCAGCAGTCCTACATCTACTAACTATGGCTACACCTTC.

On this clone: The same CDR3 can be traced to other DNA sequences in this sample. The chain joins TRBV28 to TRBJ2-7, with 8 bases fitting TRBD2. Per germline, CDR1 MDHEN and CDR2 SYDVKM. The length of the CDR3 is 13 residues. V lost 8 bases and J lost 0; bases outside the gene matches: 3. CDR3 loop: CASSLAGSYEQYF. As DNA, the CDR3 is TGTGCCAGCTCGCTAGCGGGCTCCTACGAGCAGTACTTC. The variable domain in full, with the rest retrieved from reference TRBV28 and TRBJ2-7, is DVKVTQSSRYLVKRTGEKVFLECVQDMDHENMFWYRQDPGLGLRLIYFSYDVKMKEKGDIPEGYSVSREKKERFSLILESASTNQTSMYLCASSLAGSYEQYFGPGTRLTVT.

The chain carries TRBV28 and TRBJ2-2; no clear D gene. Per the germline V gene, CDR1 is MDHEN and CDR2 is SYDVKM. Between the trimmed V and J ends, which lost 5 bases and 4 bases, there was a span of 11 bases. This CDR3 spans 14 amino acids. CDR3 loop: CASSPGRTTGELFF. The DNA for the CDR3 is TGTGCCAGCAGTCCCGGACGGACCACCGGGGAGCTGTTTTTT. Drawing the rest from reference TRBV28 and TRBJ2-2, the complete variable domain is DVKVTQSSRYLVKRTGEKVFLECVQDMDHENMFWYRQDPGLGLRLIYFSYDVKMKEKGDIPEGYSVSREKKERFSLILESASTNQTSMYLCASSPGRTTGELFFGEGSRLTVL.

The rearrangement joins TRBV20-1 to TRBJ1-2, with D perhaps matching TRBD1 (5 bases). The V end lost 4 bases, the J end lost 5 bases, and 8 bases lay between the germline ends. Per germline, CDR1 DFQATT and CDR2 SNEGSKA (reference sequence). The CDR3 has 11 residues. The CDR3 loop reads CSAIKGYGYTF. CDR3 sequence (DNA): TGCAGTGCTATCAAGGGGTATGGCTACACCTTC.

The CDR3 here is CASSLVGSPEDEQYF. Here the CDR3 DNA reads TGCGCCAGCAGCTTGGTGGGTAGCCCGGAGGACGAGCAGTACTTC. This rearrangement joins TRBV5-1 to TRBJ2-7; tentatively, D is TRBD2 (5 bases). Germline V CDR1 and CDR2: SGHRS, YFSETQ. The CDR3 has 15 residues. V was shortened by 0 bases and J by 5 bases, with 15 bases between the two germline ends.

This clone has only a few counts. The CDR3 DNA reads as TGTGCCAGCAGTGTGAGGAATTGGGACACTGAAGCTTTCTTT. As protein: CASSVRNWDTEAFF. V is TRBV2 and J is TRBJ1-1; D is uncertain. In germline, CDR1 is SNHLY, CDR2 FYNNEI. The CDR3 runs to 14 residues. The germline V and J ends were trimmed by 4 bases and 3 bases, with 12 bases remaining between them.

Details on this clone: The sample carries other DNA sequences with the same CDR3. The genes are TRBV5-1 and TRBJ2-2; D not resolved. Germline V gene lookup returns CDR1 SGHRS and CDR2 YFSETQ. V was clipped by 4 bases and J by 1 base, with 5 bases between them. The CDR3 sequence is 13 residues long. The CDR3 region has the DNA TGCGCCAGCAGCCCGGAGAACACCGGGGAGCTGTTTTTT. Translating gives CASSPENTGELFF.

The chain joins TRBV20-1 to TRBJ2-7; D unclear. CDR1 DFQATT and CDR2 SNEGSKA come from the germline V gene (reference sequence). The ends were cut back, 4 bases at V and 0 bases at J, with 4 bases in the middle. The CDR3 loop spans 11 amino acids. In DNA form, the CDR3 reads TGCAGTGCTATGAGCTCCTACGAGCAGTACTTC. Amino acids: CSAMSSYEQYF.

This chain uses TRBV28 with TRBJ2-5; maybe TRBD2 (5 bases). From germline, CDR1 is MDHEN and CDR2 SYDVKM. Trimming shortened V by 6 bases and J by 14 bases, and 16 bases separated the two germline ends. The CDR3 runs 11 residues. Written as DNA, the CDR3 is TGTGCCAGCAGCGGGAAACGTGGGCCCTACTTC. The encoded protein is CASSGKRGPYF.

The CDR3 reads CASSQIAGGSRRLDTQYF. In DNA, the CDR3 is TGTGCCAGCAGCCAAATAGCGGGAGGGTCCCGGAGGCTCGATACGCAGTATTTT. This chain joins TRBV5-4 and TRBJ2-3; 11 positions match TRBD2. This CDR3 is built from 18 residues. Trimming at V came to 4 bases and at J to 6 bases, leaving 16 bases not matched to a gene. Germline V gene data show CDR1 as SGHNT and CDR2 as YYREEE (reference sequence).

This chain connects TRBV28 to TRBJ1-4; D is unclear. CDR3 length: 15 amino acids. The germline V and J ends were trimmed by 3 bases and 1 base, with 9 bases remaining between them. CDR1 is MDHEN and CDR2 is SYDVKM in the germline V gene. The DNA of the CDR3 is TGTGCCAGCAGTTTCATGTTCGGAACTAATGAAAAACTGTTTTTT. It encodes CASSFMFGTNEKLFF.

On this clone itself: Given a much more abundant clone one base away, this may be a read error. This chain links TRBV10-1 with TRBJ2-3; D not certain. Germline V CDR1 and CDR2: WNHNN, SYGVQD (reference sequence). V gave up 6 bases and J gave up 2 bases, with 3 bases separating them. The CDR3 extends over 11 amino acids. CDR3 coding DNA: TGCGCCAGCAGCCTCACAGATACGCAGTATTTT. Its translation is CASSLTDTQYF.

This clone was seen just once. The genes are TRBV6-5 and TRBJ2-7, with a weak D call TRBD2 (6 bases). Trimming stripped 0 bases from V and 3 bases from J, with 12 bases between. The CDR3 has 15 amino acids. Germline values: CDR1 MNHEY, CDR2 SVGAGI. The CDR3 region has the DNA TGTGCCAGCAGTTACTCTGATAGCGGATACTACGAGCAGTACTTC. Translation gives CASSYSDSGYYEQYF.

About this clone itself: Other DNA sequences in this specimen translate into the identical CDR3. The V and J genes are TRBV7-9 and TRBJ2-1; D not certain. CDR1 and CDR2 from the germline V gene are SEHNR and FQNEAQ (reference sequence). V lost 3 bases and J lost 4, with 4 bases in between. This CDR3 contains 12 residues. The chain's CDR3 is CASSFTYNEQFF. The CDR3 DNA is TGTGCCAGCAGCTTTACTTACAATGAGCAGTTCTTC. The full variable domain, rest sourced from reference TRBV7-9 and TRBJ2-1, is DTGVSQNPRHKITKRGQNVTFRCDPISEHNRLYWYRQTLGQGPEFLTYFQNEAQLEKSRLLSDRFSAERPKGSFSTLEIQRTEQGDSAMYLCASSFTYNEQFFGPGTRLTVL.

The chain is built from TRBV2 and TRBJ2-3; the D gene is possibly TRBD2 (6 bases). Germline V CDR1 and CDR2: SNHLY, FYNNEI. The V gene lost 6 bases and the J gene lost 2 bases, with 12 bases spanning the gap. The CDR3 runs to 14 residues. The CDR3 sequence is CASSGTLFTDTQYF. In DNA form, the CDR3 reads TGTGCCAGCAGCGGGACTCTATTCACAGATACGCAGTATTTT.

V usage is TRBV5-4 and J usage is TRBJ1-5; D ambiguous. The germline V gene encodes CDR1 SGHNT and CDR2 YYREEE (reference sequence). The CDR3 runs 13 residues. V was cut by 4 bases and J by 1 base, with 6 bases left in between. The CDR3 DNA reads as TGTGCCAGCAGCCCGGGAAGCAATCAGCCCCAGCATTTT. Translating it yields CASSPGSNQPQHF.

This chain uses TRBV27 with TRBJ2-7, with TRBD2 identical over 12 bases. With 6 bases clipped from V and 2 bases from J, the junction kept 5 bases outside the gene matches. This CDR3 region has 15 residues. Germline V gene lookup returns CDR1 MNHEY and CDR2 SMNVEV (reference sequence). CDR3 residues: CASSRRLAGAYEQYF. In nucleotides, the CDR3 is TGTGCCAGCAGCCGCCGACTAGCGGGAGCCTACGAGCAGTACTTC.

J is TRBJ2-3 and V is TRBV10-2; the match to TRBD1 covers 10 bases. V trimming: 3 bases; J trimming: 4 bases; junction bases outside the gene matches: 4. CDR3 length equals 15 residues. Germline V gene data show CDR1 as WSHSY and CDR2 as SAAADI. CDR3 region: CASSDRDRGPDTQYF. The CDR3 bases are TGCGCCAGCAGTGACCGGGACAGGGGACCAGATACGCAGTATTTT.

The genes are TRBV18 and TRBJ1-4, with no clear D. This CDR3 has 16 residues. Germline V lookup: CDR1 KGHSH, CDR2 LQKENI. V was trimmed by 1 base and J by 8 bases, leaving 17 bases between them. CDR3 nucleotide sequence: TGTGCCAGCTCACCACTTACCGGGAGGGTTGGGGAAAAACTGTTTTTT. This translates into CASSPLTGRVGEKLFF.

The chain recombines TRBV14 with TRBJ1-3; 7 positions agree with TRBD1. After removal of 1 base from V and 5 bases from J, the junction contained 17 bases not matched to a gene. This CDR3 is 19 amino acids long. The germline gives CDR1 SGHDN, CDR2 FVKESK. CDR3 residues: CASSQVREPGQRKRNTIYF. CDR3 DNA sequence: TGTGCCAGCAGCCAAGTCAGGGAACCGGGACAGCGGAAAAGAAACACCATATATTTT.

As concerns this clone: Other DNA sequences within the sample encode an identical CDR3. The chain joins TRBV29-1 to TRBJ1-2; weak D call: TRBD1 (5 bases). V lost 7 bases and J lost 3, with 9 bases in between. Germline V CDR1 and CDR2: SQVTM, ANQGSEA. The CDR3 loop spans 11 amino acids. The CDR3: CSGGGYYGYTF. CDR3 nucleotide sequence: TGCAGCGGGGGGGGATACTATGGCTACACCTTC.